Listed below are T cell receptor beta chains from one sample, sequenced in a study of shared clonotypes between healthy human individuals. The assay was immunoSEQ multiplex PCR, and TCRdb's table has in-frame clones only and misses some. The repertoire has approximately 2.4 million clones, 90% to 97% of them found once; the top ten carry roughly 0.13%. The specimen sequenced was naive CD4+ T cells sorted from blood. These receptors all stem from a man aged 18 to 29 in good health. Each CDR3 is given with its conserved first and last residue. The D gene is left open where the match is weak. The size entry is marked missing in some rows and otherwise reads once, few, many or a size class.

j_call: TRBJ1-1
d_call: -
v_call: TRBV14
clone_size: -
cdr3_length: 11
cdr3_aa: CASSQGGEAFF
cdr3_nt: TGTGCCAGCAGCCAAGGTGGAGAAGCTTTCTTT

j_call: TRBJ2-7
d_call: TRBD2
v_call: TRBV18
clone_size: -
cdr3_length: 16
cdr3_aa: CASSDLVPSGTVEQYF
cdr3_nt: TGTGCCAGCTCCGACCTGGTCCCTAGCGGGACCGTCGAGCAGTACTTC

j_call: TRBJ1-1
d_call: TRBD1
v_call: TRBV18
clone_size: once
cdr3_length: 14
cdr3_aa: CASLQGAQWTEAFF
cdr3_nt: TGTGCCAGCTTACAGGGGGCGCAGTGGACTGAAGCTTTCTTT

j_call: TRBJ1-3
d_call: TRBD1
v_call: TRBV11-2
clone_size: -
cdr3_length: 19
cdr3_aa: CASSPRRQGDGLSGNTIYF
cdr3_nt: TGTGCCAGCAGCCCACGTCGACAGGGTGATGGGCTCTCTGGAAACACCATATATTTT

j_call: TRBJ2-4
d_call: TRBD2
v_call: TRBV4-3
clone_size: -
cdr3_length: 15
cdr3_aa: CASSQDGSGGNIQYF
cdr3_nt: TGCGCCAGCAGCCAAGATGGGTCGGGAGGGAACATTCAGTACTTC

j_call: TRBJ1-1
d_call: TRBD1
v_call: TRBV15
clone_size: once
cdr3_length: 16
cdr3_aa: CATSRRQGMGNTEAFF
cdr3_nt: TGTGCCACCAGCAGACGACAGGGGATGGGGAACACTGAAGCTTTCTTT

j_call: TRBJ1-4
d_call: -
v_call: TRBV25-1
clone_size: -
cdr3_length: 15
cdr3_aa: CASSDDRATNEKLFF
cdr3_nt: TGTGCCAGCAGCGACGACAGAGCAACTAATGAAAAACTGTTTTTT

j_call: TRBJ1-1
d_call: -
v_call: TRBV29-1
clone_size: -
cdr3_length: 15
cdr3_aa: CSVERELRVNTEAFF
cdr3_nt: TGCAGCGTCGAAAGGGAGCTGCGGGTTAACACTGAAGCTTTCTTT

j_call: TRBJ2-3
d_call: -
v_call: TRBV5-1
clone_size: -
cdr3_length: 17
cdr3_aa: CASSYRPLISSADTQYF
cdr3_nt: TGCGCCAGCAGCTACCGCCCCTTAATTTCTAGCGCAGATACGCAGTATTTT

j_call: TRBJ2-2
d_call: -
v_call: TRBV7-6
clone_size: -
cdr3_length: 16
cdr3_aa: CASSLVSFWDTGELFF
cdr3_nt: TGTGCCAGCAGCTTAGTATCCTTTTGGGACACCGGGGAGCTGTTTTTT

j_call: TRBJ2-1
d_call: -
v_call: TRBV2
clone_size: -
cdr3_length: 15
cdr3_aa: CASSVSLVGDNEQFF
cdr3_nt: TGTGCCAGCAGTGTTTCACTAGTGGGGGACAATGAGCAGTTCTTC

j_call: TRBJ2-3
d_call: TRBD2
v_call: TRBV6-1
clone_size: -
cdr3_length: 17
cdr3_aa: CASSAGLAGGRIDTQYF
cdr3_nt: TGTGCCAGCAGTGCCGGACTAGCGGGAGGTCGAATAGATACGCAGTATTTT

j_call: TRBJ2-5
d_call: -
v_call: TRBV6-5
clone_size: -
cdr3_length: 14
cdr3_aa: CASSTTPYQETQYF
cdr3_nt: TGTGCCAGCAGTACGACACCGTACCAAGAGACCCAGTACTTC

j_call: TRBJ1-5
d_call: -
v_call: TRBV4-1
clone_size: -
cdr3_length: 13
cdr3_aa: CASSQGRDRPQHF
cdr3_nt: TGCGCCAGCAGCCAGGGCAGGGATCGGCCCCAGCATTTT

j_call: TRBJ2-5
d_call: -
v_call: TRBV30
clone_size: -
cdr3_length: 14
cdr3_aa: CASQMGAQRETQYF
cdr3_nt: TGTGCCTCCCAAATGGGGGCCCAACGAGAGACCCAGTACTTC

j_call: TRBJ1-1
d_call: -
v_call: TRBV11-2
clone_size: -
cdr3_length: 14
cdr3_aa: CASSLITRNTEAFF
cdr3_nt: TGTGCCAGCAGCCTAATTACACGGAACACTGAAGCTTTCTTT

j_call: TRBJ1-6
d_call: -
v_call: TRBV6-5
clone_size: -
cdr3_length: 13
cdr3_aa: CASSYVGDSPLHF
cdr3_nt: TGTGCCAGCAGTTATGTCGGAGATTCACCCCTCCACTTT

j_call: TRBJ1-4
d_call: TRBD1
v_call: TRBV9
clone_size: -
cdr3_length: 15
cdr3_aa: CASSPRQGDREKLFF
cdr3_nt: TGTGCCAGCAGCCCGCGACAGGGGGACCGGGAAAAACTGTTTTTT

j_call: TRBJ2-3
d_call: TRBD2
v_call: TRBV7-9
clone_size: -
cdr3_length: 16
cdr3_aa: CASSSLAGGRGLTQYF
cdr3_nt: TGTGCCAGCAGCTCGCTAGCGGGCGGGAGGGGCTTGACGCAGTATTTT

j_call: TRBJ2-7
d_call: -
v_call: TRBV5-8
clone_size: -
cdr3_length: 16
cdr3_aa: CASSPFEGYHSYEQYF
cdr3_nt: TGTGCCAGCAGCCCCTTCGAAGGCTATCACTCCTACGAGCAGTACTTC

j_call: TRBJ1-3
d_call: TRBD1
v_call: TRBV9
clone_size: -
cdr3_length: 18
cdr3_aa: CASSVEDRASNSGNTIYF
cdr3_nt: TGTGCCAGCAGCGTAGAAGACAGGGCTTCCAACTCTGGAAACACCATATATTTT

j_call: TRBJ2-7
d_call: -
v_call: TRBV29-1
clone_size: -
cdr3_length: 13
cdr3_aa: CSVEVGDPYEQYF
cdr3_nt: TGCAGCGTTGAGGTAGGGGACCCCTACGAGCAGTACTTC

j_call: TRBJ2-3
d_call: TRBD2
v_call: TRBV5-4
clone_size: -
cdr3_length: 16
cdr3_aa: CASSAKVAGGTDTQYF
cdr3_nt: TGTGCCAGCAGCGCAAAAGTAGCGGGAGGCACAGATACGCAGTATTTT

j_call: TRBJ1-5
d_call: TRBD1
v_call: TRBV30
clone_size: -
cdr3_length: 13
cdr3_aa: CAWETGGRQPQHF
cdr3_nt: TGTGCCTGGGAAACAGGGGGCAGGCAGCCCCAGCATTTT

j_call: TRBJ2-7
d_call: -
v_call: TRBV4-3
clone_size: -
cdr3_length: 13
cdr3_aa: CASSLTGNYEQYF
cdr3_nt: TGCGCCAGCAGCCTAACAGGGAACTACGAGCAGTACTTC

j_call: TRBJ2-3
d_call: -
v_call: TRBV29-1
clone_size: -
cdr3_length: 13
cdr3_aa: CSVELSGTDTQYF
cdr3_nt: TGCAGCGTTGAATTATCAGGCACAGATACGCAGTATTTT

j_call: TRBJ2-7
d_call: -
v_call: TRBV11-2
clone_size: -
cdr3_length: 12
cdr3_aa: CASSPQGNEQYF
cdr3_nt: TGTGCCAGCAGCCCGCAGGGAAACGAGCAGTACTTC

j_call: TRBJ2-4
d_call: TRBD2
v_call: TRBV7-8
clone_size: -
cdr3_length: 13
cdr3_aa: CASSSLSGGVLVF
cdr3_nt: TGTGCCAGCAGCTCGCTTAGCGGGGGGGTCCTCGTGTTC

j_call: TRBJ2-4
d_call: -
v_call: TRBV6-6
clone_size: -
cdr3_length: 13
cdr3_aa: CATWVAAKNIQYF
cdr3_nt: TGTGCCACCTGGGTGGCAGCCAAAAACATTCAGTACTTC

j_call: TRBJ1-1
d_call: -
v_call: TRBV28
clone_size: -
cdr3_length: 13
cdr3_aa: CASSLSVVTEAFF
cdr3_nt: TGTGCCAGCAGTTTATCGGTGGTCACTGAAGCTTTCTTT

j_call: TRBJ2-3
d_call: -
v_call: TRBV5-1
clone_size: -
cdr3_length: 14
cdr3_aa: CASRREPSPDTQYF
cdr3_nt: TGCGCCAGCAGAAGGGAGCCGAGCCCAGATACGCAGTATTTT

j_call: TRBJ2-5
d_call: TRBD2
v_call: TRBV7-3
clone_size: -
cdr3_length: 13
cdr3_aa: CASSSSGQETQYF
cdr3_nt: TGTGCCAGCAGCTCTAGCGGCCAAGAGACCCAGTACTTC

j_call: TRBJ1-4
d_call: -
v_call: TRBV7-9
clone_size: -
cdr3_length: 15
cdr3_aa: CASSYRNPTNEKLFF
cdr3_nt: TGTGCCAGCAGCTACAGGAATCCAACTAATGAAAAACTGTTTTTT

j_call: TRBJ2-7
d_call: -
v_call: TRBV10-3
clone_size: -
cdr3_length: 14
cdr3_aa: CAISDMGAQVEQYF
cdr3_nt: TGTGCCATCAGTGATATGGGGGCGCAAGTCGAGCAGTACTTC

j_call: TRBJ1-2
d_call: -
v_call: TRBV6-1
clone_size: -
cdr3_length: 12
cdr3_aa: CASKLGPEGYTF
cdr3_nt: TGTGCCAGCAAGCTTGGGCCCGAAGGCTACACCTTC